A single sample gave rise to the 9 T cell receptor beta chains below, sequenced in a study of human T cells and chemical hapten exposure. One entry per CDR3 protein, called by TCRdb with MiXCR from the RACE reads. Among about 76,000 distinct CDR3 sequences listed, over 10% were seen once. Time point given: patch test 3, about 24 weeks after DPC sensitization. Treatment of the sample: therapeutic diphenylcyclopropenone sensitization with weekly scalp DPC. Sequencing used whole blood, obtained in connection with sensitization to the hapten diphenylcyclopropenone (DPC). The receptor source for this set is a woman between 50 and 59 years old with alopecia areata. Some clones in this sample may be carry-over from other donors' samples.

This clonotype was counted only a few times. The chain employs TRBV10-3 and TRBJ1-5; D is uncertain. Germline CDR1 ENHRY, CDR2 SYGVKD. Between the trimmed V and J ends, which lost 0 bases and 6 bases, there was a span of 9 bases. This CDR3 is 14 amino acids long. In DNA form, the CDR3 reads TGTGCCATCAGTGAGTCGCGAGAGTTTCAGCCCCAGCATTTT. It encodes CAISESREFQPQHF.

The gene calls are TRBV7-9 and TRBJ2-1, with no clear D. CDR1 is SEHNR and CDR2 is FQNEAQ in the germline V gene (reference sequence). This CDR3 spans 11 amino acids. Trimming stripped 4 bases from V and 10 bases from J, with 8 bases between. As DNA, the CDR3 is TGTGCCAGCAGCTCAAGCAAGGAGCAGTTCTTC. This codes for CASSSSKEQFF.

This clonotype was counted a few times. The chain has TRBV20-1 and TRBJ2-7; TRBD2 might be the D (6 bases). Germline loops: CDR1 DFQATT, CDR2 SNEGSKA (reference sequence). Trimming pared 3 bases from V and 0 bases from J, leaving 15 bases between. The CDR3 contains 15 residues. The CDR3 region is CSASRTSMYSYEQYF. The CDR3, as DNA: TGCAGTGCTAGCCGCACTAGCATGTACTCCTACGAGCAGTACTTC.

The rearrangement uses TRBV5-1 and TRBJ2-3; D assignment may be TRBD1 or TRBD2 (5 bases each). Germline assignment: CDR1 SGHRS and CDR2 YFSETQ. This CDR3 region has 16 residues. V lost 2 bases, J lost 2 bases, and 15 bases lay in between. The DNA of the CDR3 is TGCGCCAGCAGCTTCCGGGACGTTACCTCCACAGATACGCAGTATTTT. Its translation: CASSFRDVTSTDTQYF.

Only one count was recorded for this clonotype. The chain couples TRBV29-1 to TRBJ1-5; 7 nucleotides line up with TRBD1. CDR1 is SQVTM, CDR2 ANQGSEA, per germline. V lost 4 bases to trimming and J lost 4 bases; unmatched junction nucleotides: 7. CDR3 size: 14 residues. CDR3 amino acids: CSVVVQGINQPQHF. The CDR3 nucleotides are TGCAGCGTTGTCGTACAGGGGATTAATCAGCCCCAGCATTTT.

This clonotype has ten or more counts. The chain has TRBV10-2 and TRBJ1-5, with no clear D. The CDR3 is 15 residues long. The germline CDR1 and CDR2 sequences are WSHSY and SAAADI. Trimming cost V 2 bases and J 0 bases, with 8 bases left between them. The CDR3 DNA follows: TGCGCCAGCAGTGAGAATTCGGGTAGCAATCAGCCCCAGCATTTT. As protein: CASSENSGSNQPQHF.

This clonotype came up a few times. The CDR3 spells CASSESKAGGEYEQYF. The CDR3 DNA sequence: TGCGCCAGCAGTGAGTCGAAGGCAGGGGGCGAGTACGAGCAGTACTTC. The chain employs TRBV10-1 and TRBJ2-7; 8 bases fit TRBD1. Germline V gives CDR1 WNHNN, CDR2 SYGVQD (reference sequence). The CDR3 is 16 residues long. Trimming took 0 bases from V and 4 from J; bases not matched to a gene: 8.

This clonotype has only a few counts. CDR3 DNA: TGTGCCAGTAGTATTCGAGGATCACTAGGCAGCACAGATACGCAGTATTTT. Its protein product is CASSIRGSLGSTDTQYF. The chain has TRBV19 and TRBJ2-3; possible D gene TRBD2, 5 bases. The CDR3 contains 17 residues. The germline V gene has CDR1 LNHDA and CDR2 SQIVND (reference sequence). Trimming removed 3 bases at V and 0 bases at J, with 16 bases between.

There are many counts of this clonotype. The rearrangement links TRBV7-8 to TRBJ2-1; the D gene could be TRBD1 or TRBD2 (5 bases each). This CDR3 comprises 15 residues. V lost 6 bases and J 2 bases, leaving 14 bases between the germline ends. In germline, CDR1 is SGHVS, CDR2 FQNEAQ. CDR3: CASRNRDDPYNEQFF. The CDR3 DNA reads as TGTGCCAGCAGGAACCGGGACGATCCCTACAATGAGCAGTTCTTC.